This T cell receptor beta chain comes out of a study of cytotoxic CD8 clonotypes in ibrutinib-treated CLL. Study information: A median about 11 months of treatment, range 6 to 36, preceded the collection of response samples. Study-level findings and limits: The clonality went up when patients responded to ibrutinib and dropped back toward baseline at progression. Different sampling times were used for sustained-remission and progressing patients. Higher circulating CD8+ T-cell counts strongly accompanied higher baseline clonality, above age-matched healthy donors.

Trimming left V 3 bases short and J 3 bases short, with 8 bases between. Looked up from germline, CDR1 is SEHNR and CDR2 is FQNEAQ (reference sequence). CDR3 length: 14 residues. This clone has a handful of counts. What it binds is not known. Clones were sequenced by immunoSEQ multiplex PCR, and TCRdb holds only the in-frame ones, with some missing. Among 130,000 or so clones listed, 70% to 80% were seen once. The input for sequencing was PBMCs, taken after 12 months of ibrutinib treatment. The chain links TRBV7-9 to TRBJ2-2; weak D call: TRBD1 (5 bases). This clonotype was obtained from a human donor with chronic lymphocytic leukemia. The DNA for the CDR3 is TGTGCCAGCAGCTTCCTAGGGGACACCGGGGAGCTGTTTTTT. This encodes CASSFLGDTGELFF.